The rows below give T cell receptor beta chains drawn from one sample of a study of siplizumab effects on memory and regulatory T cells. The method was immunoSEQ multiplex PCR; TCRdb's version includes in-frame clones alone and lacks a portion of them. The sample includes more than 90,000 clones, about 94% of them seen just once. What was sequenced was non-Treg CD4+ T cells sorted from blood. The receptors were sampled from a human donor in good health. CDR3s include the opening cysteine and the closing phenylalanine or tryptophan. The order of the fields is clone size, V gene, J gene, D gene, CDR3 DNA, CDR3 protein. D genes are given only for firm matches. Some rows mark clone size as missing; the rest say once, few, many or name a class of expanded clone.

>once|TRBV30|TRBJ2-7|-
TGTGCCTGGAGTCGAGGGAGGAGCTCCTACGAGCAGTACTTC
CAWSRGRSSYEQYF
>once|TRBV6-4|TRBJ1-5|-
TGTGCCAGCAGCGCGGACGGAGGTGGTAGTCAGCCCCAGCATTTT
CASSADGGGSQPQHF
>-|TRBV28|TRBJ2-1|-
TGTGCCAGCAGAGTTATGGACAGCGAAGTCAATGAGCAGTTCTTC
CASRVMDSEVNEQFF
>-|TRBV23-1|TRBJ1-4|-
TGCGCCAGCAGTCATTGGGGTCTCCACCCCCTTCACAATGAAAAACTGTTTTTT
CASSHWGLHPLHNEKLFF
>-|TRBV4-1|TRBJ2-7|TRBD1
TGCGCCAGCAGCCAAGATGGGGGACAGGGAATCTACGAGCAGTACTTC
CASSQDGGQGIYEQYF
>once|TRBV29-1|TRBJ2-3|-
TGCAGCGTTGATCGCGGAATCGCAGATACGCAGTATTTT
CSVDRGIADTQYF
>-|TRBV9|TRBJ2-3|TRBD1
TGTGCCAGCAGCGTAATTAAGGGACAGGGGGCAGATACGCAGTATTTT
CASSVIKGQGADTQYF
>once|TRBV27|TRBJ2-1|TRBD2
TGTGCCAGCAAGTGGAGCGGGACGGTCTATGAGCAGTTCTTC
CASKWSGTVYEQFF
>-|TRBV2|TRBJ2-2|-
TGTGCCAGCAGTGAGTTGAGGCAGGTAACCGGGGAGCTGTTTTTT
CASSELRQVTGELFF
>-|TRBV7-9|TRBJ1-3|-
TGTGCCAGCAGCTTATTTTACCGAGAACTCTCTGGAAACACCATATATTTT
CASSLFYRELSGNTIYF
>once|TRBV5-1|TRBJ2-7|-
TGCGCCAGCAGCTTTCACTTAAGGGATAAGTACGAGCAGTACTTC
CASSFHLRDKYEQYF
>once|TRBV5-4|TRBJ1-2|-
TGTGCCAGCAGCGAAATAGGTTGGGGTCTTTGGGACTATGGCTACACCTTC
CASSEIGWGLWDYGYTF
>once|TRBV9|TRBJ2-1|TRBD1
TGTGCCAGCGGAGGACAGGGGGCGCGGGCTGAGCAGTTCTTC
CASGGQGARAEQFF
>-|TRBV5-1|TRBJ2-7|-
TGCGCCAGCAGCCCTTTCCAGTCCTACGAGCAGTACTTC
CASSPFQSYEQYF
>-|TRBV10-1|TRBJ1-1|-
TGCGCCAGCTCTAAAAACAAGGCCACTGAAGCTTTCTTT
CASSKNKATEAFF
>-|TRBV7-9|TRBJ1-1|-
TGTGCCAGCAGCTTTAAGGAGGGCACTGAAGCTTTCTTT
CASSFKEGTEAFF